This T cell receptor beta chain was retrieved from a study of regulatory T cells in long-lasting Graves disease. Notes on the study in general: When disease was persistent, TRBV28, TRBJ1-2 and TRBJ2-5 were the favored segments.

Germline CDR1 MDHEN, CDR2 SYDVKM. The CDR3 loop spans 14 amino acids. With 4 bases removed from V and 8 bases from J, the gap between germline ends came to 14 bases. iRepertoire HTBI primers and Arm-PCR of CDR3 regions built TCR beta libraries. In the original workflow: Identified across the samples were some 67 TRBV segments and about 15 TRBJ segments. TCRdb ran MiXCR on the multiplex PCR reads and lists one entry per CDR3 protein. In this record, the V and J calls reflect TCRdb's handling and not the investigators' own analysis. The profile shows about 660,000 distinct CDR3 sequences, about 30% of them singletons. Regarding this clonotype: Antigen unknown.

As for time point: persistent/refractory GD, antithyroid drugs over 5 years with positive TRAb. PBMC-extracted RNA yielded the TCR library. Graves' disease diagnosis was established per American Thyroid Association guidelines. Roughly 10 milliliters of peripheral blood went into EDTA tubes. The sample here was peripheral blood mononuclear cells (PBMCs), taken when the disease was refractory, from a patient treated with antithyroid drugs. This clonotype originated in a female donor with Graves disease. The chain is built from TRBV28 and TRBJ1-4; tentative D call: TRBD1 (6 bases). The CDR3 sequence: CASSSDRFFEKLFF. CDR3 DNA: TGTGCCAGCAGTTCGGACAGATTTTTCGAAAAACTGTTTTTT.